Following are 30 T cell receptor beta chains from one sample sequenced in a study of OX40 agonist ivuxolimab in advanced cancers. Only in-frame clones appear in the TCRdb table, and some are missing; sequencing was by immunoSEQ multiplex PCR. This sample has 73,000 or so clones, with 75% to 85% found just once. The sample in question was CD4+ or CD8+ T cells sorted from blood, obtained in a trial of the OX40 agonist ivuxolimab. These receptors were taken from an adult with an advanced solid tumor such as melanoma, head and neck, liver or kidney cancer.

This clone was recorded a few times. The chain recombines TRBV7-8 with TRBJ2-6; the match to TRBD1 covers 9 bases. CDR1 is SGHVS and CDR2 is FQNEAQ in the germline V gene. With 3 bases clipped from V and 0 bases from J, the junction kept 3 bases outside the gene matches. There are 17 residues in the CDR3. The CDR3 DNA reads as TGTGCCAGCAGCTTGGGACAGGGACTCTCTGGGGCCAACGTCCTGACTTTC. Protein product: CASSLGQGLSGANVLTF.

This clone was detected only once. The V gene is TRBV10-3, the J gene TRBJ1-2; 12 bases agree with TRBD1. The CDR3 sequence is 14 residues long. The germline gives CDR1 ENHRY, CDR2 SYGVKD. Losses at the gene ends were 6 bases for V and 8 bases for J; bases not matched to a gene: 7. CDR3 amino acids: CAISGTGGAEGYTF. The CDR3 coding sequence is TGTGCCATCAGCGGGACAGGGGGCGCGGAAGGCTACACCTTC.

The chain uses TRBV7-8 and TRBJ2-7, with 10 bases that match TRBD1. The length of the CDR3 is 14 residues. Unmatched junction bases numbered 4, after V lost 4 bases and J lost 4 bases. Germline V gene data show CDR1 as SGHVS and CDR2 as FQNEAQ. This CDR3 is CASSWGQGIYEQYF. The CDR3 DNA is TGTGCCAGCAGCTGGGGACAGGGGATATACGAGCAGTACTTC.

CDR3 bases: TGCGCCAGCAGCCAAGTTGTGGGAGCCTCCTACGAGCAGTACTTC. Its protein is CASSQVVGASYEQYF. The V and J genes are TRBV4-3 and TRBJ2-7; D perhaps matches TRBD2 (5 bases). The CDR3 has 15 amino acids. Germline V gene data show CDR1 as LGHNA and CDR2 as YSLEER. V was trimmed by 1 base and J by 0 bases, leaving 10 bases between them.

The V and J genes are TRBV9 and TRBJ2-5; weak D call: TRBD2 (5 bases). V lost 3 bases, J lost 10 bases, and 13 bases lay in between. This CDR3 spans 12 amino acids. Per germline, CDR1 SGDLS and CDR2 YYNGEE. In DNA, the CDR3 is TGTGCCAGCAGCGACACCCATGGGAGCCAGTACTTC. Translating it yields CASSDTHGSQYF.

The genes are TRBV9 and TRBJ2-2, with D unclear. Trimming pared 1 base from V and 0 bases from J, leaving 7 bases between. The germline V gene encodes CDR1 SGDLS and CDR2 YYNGEE. The CDR3 contains 15 residues. The CDR3 DNA reads as TGTGCCAGCAGCGTACTGGGGACGAACACCGGGGAGCTGTTTTTT. This codes for CASSVLGTNTGELFF.

The chain joins TRBV7-9 to TRBJ2-1, with 13 bases fitting TRBD2. The CDR3 runs to 15 residues. V shed 5 bases, J shed 6 bases, and the junction held 4 bases outside the gene matches. CDR1 is SEHNR and CDR2 is FQNEAQ in the germline V gene (reference sequence). The CDR3 loop is CASSTWTSGGNEQFF. The CDR3 nucleotides read TGTGCCAGCAGCACCTGGACTAGCGGGGGCAATGAGCAGTTCTTC.

This chain uses TRBV7-2 with TRBJ1-5, with 9 bases identical to TRBD1. V gave up 0 bases and J gave up 4 bases; unmatched junction bases: 10. Germline CDR1 SGHTA, CDR2 FQGNSA. There are 18 residues in the CDR3. For the CDR3, the DNA is TGTGCCAGCAGCTTAGCCGTGAGACAGGGGGTCCGGAATCAGCCCCAGCATTTT. Residues: CASSLAVRQGVRNQPQHF.

This chain connects TRBV5-4 to TRBJ1-1; 10 bases map to TRBD1. The V and J ends lost 3 bases and 7 bases, in that order; junction bases with no gene match: 9. The CDR3 spans 15 residues. Germline values: CDR1 SGHNT, CDR2 YYREEE (reference sequence). The CDR3: CASSSLDRGRGEAFF. CDR3 bases: TGTGCCAGCAGCTCCTTAGACAGGGGGCGCGGTGAAGCTTTCTTT.

This clone was picked up a small number of times. This chain joins TRBV28 and TRBJ2-2; the D gene is possibly TRBD2 (7 bases). Trimming stripped 3 bases from V and 4 bases from J, with 12 bases between. This CDR3 has 15 residues. Germline assignment: CDR1 MDHEN and CDR2 SYDVKM. The CDR3: CASSLGGAGTGELFF. Written as DNA, the CDR3 is TGTGCCAGCAGTTTGGGGGGGGCTGGCACCGGGGAGCTGTTTTTT. Complete variable domain (other parts from reference TRBV28 and TRBJ2-2): DVKVTQSSRYLVKRTGEKVFLECVQDMDHENMFWYRQDPGLGLRLIYFSYDVKMKEKGDIPEGYSVSREKKERFSLILESASTNQTSMYLCASSLGGAGTGELFFGEGSRLTVL.

This chain links TRBV2 with TRBJ2-1; D ambiguous. CDR3 length equals 13 residues. Trimming shortened V by 2 bases and J by 7 bases, and 9 bases separated the two germline ends. From germline, CDR1 is SNHLY and CDR2 FYNNEI. The DNA for the CDR3 is TGTGCCAGCAGTGAACTGCGTTGGAATGAGCAGTTCTTC. The encoded protein is CASSELRWNEQFF. Full variable domain (remainder filled in from reference TRBV2 and TRBJ2-1): EPEVTQTPSHQVTQMGQEVILRCVPISNHLYFYWYRQILGQKVEFLVSFYNNEISEKSEIFDDQFSVERPDGSNFTLKIRSTKLEDSAMYFCASSELRWNEQFFGPGTRLTVL.

This clone was recorded once. The CDR3 DNA reads as TGTGCCAGCTCGAGACTAGGCTATAATTCACCCCTCCACTTT. This gives the protein CASSRLGYNSPLHF. The J gene is TRBJ1-6, the V gene TRBV27; D ambiguous. This CDR3 spans 14 amino acids. The V end was cut by 8 bases, the J end by 3 bases, with 11 bases between. Germline V lookup: CDR1 MNHEY, CDR2 SMNVEV (reference sequence).

The rearrangement joins TRBV30 to TRBJ1-6; no clear D. V gave up 5 bases and J gave up 8 bases, with 13 bases separating them. Germline V gives CDR1 GTSNPN, CDR2 SVGIG (reference sequence). CDR3 length equals 13 residues. CDR3 region: CAWGQERYSPLHF. CDR3 sequence (DNA): TGTGCCTGGGGGCAAGAGCGATATTCACCCCTCCACTTT.

CDR3 amino acids: CASSPQAANTEAFF. The DNA for the CDR3 is TGTGCCAGCTCACCCCAGGCGGCGAACACTGAAGCTTTCTTT. This chain connects TRBV18 to TRBJ1-1; no clear D gene. V was clipped by 3 bases and J by 1 base, with 9 bases between them. In germline, CDR1 is KGHSH, CDR2 LQKENI. CDR3 length: 14 amino acids.

The V and J genes are TRBV27 and TRBJ1-1, with TRBD1 matching 7 bases. This CDR3 is 14 amino acids long. The ends lost 6 bases at V and 0 bases at J; junction bases unmatched: 4. Germline values: CDR1 MNHEY, CDR2 SMNVEV (reference sequence). CDR3 sequence (DNA): TGTGCCAGCAGGAGACAGGGAATGAACACTGAAGCTTTCTTT. The encoded protein is CASRRQGMNTEAFF.

The chain uses TRBV19 and TRBJ2-1; D could derive from TRBD1 or TRBD2 (6 bases each). Germline CDR1 reads LNHDA; CDR2 reads SQIVND (reference sequence). The CDR3 has 15 residues. Trimming cost V 4 bases and J 0 bases, with 10 bases left between them. The CDR3 DNA reads as TGTGCCAGTAGTAGGGGGGCCAGCTCCTACAATGAGCAGTTCTTC. This encodes CASSRGASSYNEQFF.

The gene calls are TRBV2 and TRBJ1-4; TRBD1 aligns across 11 bases. J gave up 7 bases and V 4 bases, and 11 bases lay outside the gene matches. There are 17 residues in the CDR3. CDR1 and CDR2 from the germline V gene are SNHLY and FYNNEI. The CDR3 DNA reads TGTGCCAGCAGTGCCGGGACAGGGGGAGGATTAATTGAAAAACTGTTTTTT. It yields the protein CASSAGTGGGLIEKLFF.

The J gene is TRBJ1-3, the V gene TRBV28; 7 bases agree with TRBD1. With V trimmed by 5 bases and J by 2 bases, 9 bases remained unmatched. The CDR3 has 16 residues. Germline V gene sequence: CDR1 MDHEN, CDR2 SYDVKM. CDR3 sequence reads: CASSEQRQGAGNTIYF. Here the CDR3 DNA reads TGTGCCAGCAGTGAACAGAGGCAGGGGGCTGGAAACACCATATATTTT.

The V call is TRBV5-5, the J call TRBJ1-2; D is unclear. V lost 0 bases, J lost 1 base, and 10 bases lay in between. The CDR3 runs to 15 residues. Germline V gene sequence: CDR1 SGHKS, CDR2 YYEKEE (reference sequence). CDR3 protein: CASSLAVLSNYGYTF. In DNA, the CDR3 is TGTGCCAGCAGCTTGGCCGTTCTGAGTAACTATGGCTACACCTTC.

The chain uses TRBV28 and TRBJ1-2; D possibly corresponds to TRBD1 (5 bases). Trimming pared 2 bases from V and 1 base from J, leaving 20 bases between. This CDR3 is 18 amino acids long. Germline-derived CDR1 and CDR2 are MDHEN and SYDVKM. In nucleotides, the CDR3 is TGTGCCAGCAGTTTAGGGGCTGTGCCCGCCCGCTTTAACTATGGCTACACCTTC. Amino acids: CASSLGAVPARFNYGYTF.

The chain is built from TRBV6-6 and TRBJ2-3; no clear D gene. CDR3 length: 12 residues. V was clipped by 2 bases and J by 2 bases, with 2 bases between them. Germline V gene sequence: CDR1 MNHNY, CDR2 SVGAGI (reference sequence). The CDR3 DNA reads TGTGCCAGCAGTTACGACACAGATACGCAGTATTTT. As protein: CASSYDTDTQYF.

The V call is TRBV7-9, the J call TRBJ2-1; TRBD1 matches at 7 bases. V trimming: 1 base; J trimming: 7 bases; junction bases outside the gene matches: 7. This CDR3 region has 15 residues. Germline V gene lookup returns CDR1 SEHNR and CDR2 FQNEAQ (reference sequence). This CDR3 is CASSLVQGLANEQFF. The CDR3 bases are TGTGCCAGCAGCTTAGTACAGGGGTTAGCTAATGAGCAGTTCTTC.

V and J are TRBV29-1 and TRBJ1-2, with a weak D call TRBD1 (6 bases). V lost 4 bases and J 4 bases, leaving 7 bases between the germline ends. This CDR3 has 11 amino acids. Germline CDR1 is SQVTM and CDR2 is ANQGSEA. CDR3 loop: CSVGQVYGYTF. In DNA, the CDR3 is TGCAGCGTTGGACAGGTCTATGGCTACACCTTC. Full variable domain (missing parts from reference TRBV29-1 and TRBJ1-2): SAVISQKPSRDICQRGTSLTIQCQVDSQVTMMFWYRQQPGQSLTLIATANQGSEATYESGFVIDKFPISRPNLTFSTLTVSNMSPEDSSIYLCSVGQVYGYTFGSGTRLTVV.

The V call is TRBV4-1, the J call TRBJ1-1; D possibly corresponds to TRBD1 (5 bases). This CDR3 is 15 amino acids long. The germline V and J ends were trimmed by 1 base and 4 bases, with 13 bases remaining between them. CDR1 is MGHRA, CDR2 YSYEKL, per germline. In DNA, the CDR3 is TGCGCCAGCAGCCAAGTCCCCTCAGGGCCCACTGAAGCTTTCTTT. This codes for CASSQVPSGPTEAFF.

The J gene is TRBJ2-5, the V gene TRBV7-3; TRBD2 matches at 7 bases. This CDR3 region has 15 residues. Per the germline V gene, CDR1 is SGHTA and CDR2 is FQGTGA. V lost 2 bases and J lost 1; bases outside the gene matches: 4. The CDR3 region has the DNA TGTGCCAGCAGCTTACAAGCGGGGATCCAAGAGACCCAGTACTTC. Translation: CASSLQAGIQETQYF.

V usage is TRBV7-9 and J usage is TRBJ2-7, with D tentatively TRBD2 (6 bases). The length of the CDR3 is 15 residues. The V and J ends lost 4 bases and 7 bases respectively, with 20 bases between them. Germline lookup yields CDR1 SEHNR and CDR2 FQNEAQ (reference sequence). In DNA, the CDR3 is TGTGCCAGCAGCTCCGCCGGGACTGCTGGGCGGGAGCAGTACTTC. This encodes CASSSAGTAGREQYF.

This clone has only one observation. The chain links TRBV6-5 to TRBJ1-2, with D maybe TRBD1 (5 bases). Trimming removed 11 bases from V and 8 bases from J, with 21 bases in between. This CDR3 comprises 13 residues. The V gene's germline CDR1 is MNHEY and CDR2 SVGAGI. CDR3 region: CAVRSGQVGGYTF. The CDR3 nucleotides read TGTGCCGTTAGGTCGGGGCAGGTCGGCGGCTACACCTTC.

About this clone: The same CDR3 also results from other DNA sequences found in this sample. This sequence joins TRBV7-2 and TRBJ2-1, with D possibly being TRBD2 (5 bases). From germline, CDR1 is SGHTA and CDR2 FQGNSA. Trimming removed 5 bases from V and 9 bases from J, with 14 bases in between. The CDR3 runs to 13 residues. The CDR3 protein is CASSLVRGSEQFF. CDR3 bases: TGTGCCAGCAGCCTAGTACGTGGGAGTGAGCAGTTCTTC.

The rearrangement links TRBV6-1 to TRBJ2-6; unclear D gene. In germline, CDR1 is MNHNS, CDR2 SASEGT. V was pared by 4 bases and J by 1 base, with 14 bases between. This CDR3 spans 17 amino acids. CDR3 DNA sequence: TGTGCCAGCAGTGTTAAGGGCCCACCGTCTGGGGCCAACGTCCTGACTTTC. Translated: CASSVKGPPSGANVLTF.

In its sample, this clone was seen a few times. This CDR3 is CASSFPQRTSYRGETQYF. The CDR3, as DNA: TGTGCCAGCAGTTTCCCCCAACGGACTAGCTACAGAGGAGAGACCCAGTACTTC. This sequence joins TRBV27 and TRBJ2-5, with TRBD2 matching over 8 bases. Germline V gene lookup returns CDR1 MNHEY and CDR2 SMNVEV (reference sequence). The CDR3 loop spans 18 amino acids. V shed 3 bases and J 4 bases; nucleotides not matched to a gene: 16.